This T cell receptor beta chain derives from a study of cytomegalovirus exposure and HLA in healthy donors. Study-wide findings and caveats: Cytomegalovirus association was listed for about 170 TCR beta chains. TCR clusters originating in the first cohort tended to co-occur in the 110 or so validation repertoires, according to a later analysis. Reports indicated that the classifier achieved high specificity and sensitivity in diagnosing cytomegalovirus status.

Trimming stripped 3 bases from V and 3 bases from J, with 6 bases between. Per germline, CDR1 MNHEY and CDR2 SMNVEV (reference sequence). This CDR3 has 14 amino acids. On this clone itself: Its target is not known.

Sequencing used immunoSEQ multiplex PCR; TCRdb keeps in-frame clones, though not all of them. There are 150,000 to 200,000 clones in the sample; approximately 86% occur only once, and 2% to 3% lies in the top ten. The sequence was obtained from a man aged 18 to 35 in good health and CMV-seropositive. The sequencing input was PBMCs. The rearrangement uses TRBV27 and TRBJ2-6, with D unclear. Here the CDR3 reads CASSFYSGANVLTF. CDR3 DNA: TGTGCCAGCAGTTTTTATAGTGGGGCCAACGTCCTGACTTTC. The whole variable domain, remainder taken from reference TRBV27 and TRBJ2-6, is EAQVTQNPRYLITVTGKKLTVTCSQNMNHEYMSWYRQDPGLGLRQIYYSMNVEVTDKGDVPEGYKVSRKEKRNFPLILESPSPNQTSLYFCASSFYSGANVLTFGAGSRLTVL.